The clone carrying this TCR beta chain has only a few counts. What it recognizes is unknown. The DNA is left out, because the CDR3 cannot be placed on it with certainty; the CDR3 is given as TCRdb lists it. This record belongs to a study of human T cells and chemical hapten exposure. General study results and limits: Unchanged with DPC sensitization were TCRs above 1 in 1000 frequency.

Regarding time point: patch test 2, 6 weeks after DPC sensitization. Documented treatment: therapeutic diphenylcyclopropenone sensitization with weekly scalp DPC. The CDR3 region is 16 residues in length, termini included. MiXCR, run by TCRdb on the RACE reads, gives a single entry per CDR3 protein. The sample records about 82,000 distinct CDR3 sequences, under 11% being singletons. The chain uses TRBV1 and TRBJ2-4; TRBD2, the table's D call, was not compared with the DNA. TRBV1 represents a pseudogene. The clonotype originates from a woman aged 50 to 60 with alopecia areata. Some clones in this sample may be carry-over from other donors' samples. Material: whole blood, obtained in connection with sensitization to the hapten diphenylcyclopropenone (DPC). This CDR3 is CTGAGVGGGTKNIQYF.